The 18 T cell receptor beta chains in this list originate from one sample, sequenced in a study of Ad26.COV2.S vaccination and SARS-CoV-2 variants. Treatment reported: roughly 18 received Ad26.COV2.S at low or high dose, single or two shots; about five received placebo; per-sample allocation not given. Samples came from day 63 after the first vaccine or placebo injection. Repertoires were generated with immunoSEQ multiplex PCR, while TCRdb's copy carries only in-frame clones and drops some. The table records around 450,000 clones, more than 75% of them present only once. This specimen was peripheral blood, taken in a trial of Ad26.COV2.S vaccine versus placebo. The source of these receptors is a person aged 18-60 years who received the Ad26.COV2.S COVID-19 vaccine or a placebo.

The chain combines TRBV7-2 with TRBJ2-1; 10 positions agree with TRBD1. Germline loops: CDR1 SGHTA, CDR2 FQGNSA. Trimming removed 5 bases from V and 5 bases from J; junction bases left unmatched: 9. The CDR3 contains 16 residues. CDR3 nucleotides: TGTGCCAGCAGCGCTGCCGGGACAGGGGTGAACAATGAGCAGTTCTTC. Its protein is CASSAAGTGVNNEQFF.

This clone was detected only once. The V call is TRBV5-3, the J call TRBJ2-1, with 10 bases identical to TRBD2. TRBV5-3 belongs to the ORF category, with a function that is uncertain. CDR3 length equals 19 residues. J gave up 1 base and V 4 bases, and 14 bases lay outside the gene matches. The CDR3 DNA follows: TGTGCCAGAAGCCTATTTCTAGCGGGGGCCCCCTTTTCCTACAATGAGCAGTTCTTC. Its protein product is CARSLFLAGAPFSYNEQFF.

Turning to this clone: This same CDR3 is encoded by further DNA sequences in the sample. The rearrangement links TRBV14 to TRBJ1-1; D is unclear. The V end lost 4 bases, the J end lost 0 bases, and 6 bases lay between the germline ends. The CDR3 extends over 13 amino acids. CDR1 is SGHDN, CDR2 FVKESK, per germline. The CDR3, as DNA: TGTGCCAGCAGCCTAGGACTGAACACTGAAGCTTTCTTT. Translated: CASSLGLNTEAFF.

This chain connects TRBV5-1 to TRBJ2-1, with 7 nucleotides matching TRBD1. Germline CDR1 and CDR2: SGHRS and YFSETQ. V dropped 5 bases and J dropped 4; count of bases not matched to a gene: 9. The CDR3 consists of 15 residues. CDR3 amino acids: CASRSTGTDYNEQFF. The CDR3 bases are TGCGCCAGCAGATCGACCGGGACAGATTACAATGAGCAGTTCTTC.

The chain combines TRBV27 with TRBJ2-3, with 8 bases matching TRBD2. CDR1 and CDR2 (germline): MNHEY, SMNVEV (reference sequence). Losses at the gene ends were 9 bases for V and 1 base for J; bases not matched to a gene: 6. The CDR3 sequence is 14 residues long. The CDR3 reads CARLERGCTDTQYF. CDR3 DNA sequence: TGTGCCAGGTTGGAGCGGGGGTGCACAGATACGCAGTATTTT.

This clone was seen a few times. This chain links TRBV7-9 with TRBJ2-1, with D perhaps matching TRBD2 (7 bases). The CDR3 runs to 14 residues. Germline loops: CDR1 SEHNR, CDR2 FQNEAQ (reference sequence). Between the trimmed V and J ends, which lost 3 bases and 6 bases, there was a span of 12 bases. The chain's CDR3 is CASSFGGPVNEQFF. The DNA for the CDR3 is TGTGCCAGCAGCTTCGGGGGGCCCGTCAATGAGCAGTTCTTC.

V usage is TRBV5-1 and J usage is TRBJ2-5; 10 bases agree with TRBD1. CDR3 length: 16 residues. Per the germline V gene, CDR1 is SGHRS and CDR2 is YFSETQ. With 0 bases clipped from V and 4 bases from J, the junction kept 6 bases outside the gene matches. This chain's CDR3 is CASSLGRTGGPETQYF. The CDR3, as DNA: TGCGCCAGCAGCTTGGGCAGGACAGGGGGACCAGAGACCCAGTACTTC.

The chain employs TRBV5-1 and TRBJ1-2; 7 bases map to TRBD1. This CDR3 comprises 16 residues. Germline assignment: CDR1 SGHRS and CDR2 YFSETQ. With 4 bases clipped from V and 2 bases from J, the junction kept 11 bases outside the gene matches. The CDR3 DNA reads TGCGCCAGCAGCCTGACTCGACAGGGCGGCAACTATGGCTACACCTTC. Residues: CASSLTRQGGNYGYTF.

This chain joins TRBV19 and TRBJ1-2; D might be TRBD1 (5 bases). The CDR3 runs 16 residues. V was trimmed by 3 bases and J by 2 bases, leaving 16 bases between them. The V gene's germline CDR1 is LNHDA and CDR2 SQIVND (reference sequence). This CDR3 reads CASSMASRGANYGYTF. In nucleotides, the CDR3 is TGTGCCAGTAGTATGGCCTCGCGGGGCGCGAACTATGGCTACACCTTC.

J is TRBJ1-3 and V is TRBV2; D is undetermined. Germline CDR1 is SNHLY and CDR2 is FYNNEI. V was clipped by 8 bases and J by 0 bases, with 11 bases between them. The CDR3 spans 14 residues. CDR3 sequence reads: CASFGESSGNTIYF. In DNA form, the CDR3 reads TGTGCCAGCTTCGGAGAAAGCTCTGGAAACACCATATATTTT. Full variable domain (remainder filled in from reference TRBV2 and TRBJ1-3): EPEVTQTPSHQVTQMGQEVILRCVPISNHLYFYWYRQILGQKVEFLVSFYNNEISEKSEIFDDQFSVERPDGSNFTLKIRSTKLEDSAMYFCASFGESSGNTIYFGEGSWLTVV.

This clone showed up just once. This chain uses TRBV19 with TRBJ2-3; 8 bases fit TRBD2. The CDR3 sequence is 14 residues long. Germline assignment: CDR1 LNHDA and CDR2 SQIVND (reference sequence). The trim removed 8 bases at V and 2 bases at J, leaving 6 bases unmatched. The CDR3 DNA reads TGTGCCAGTCGATCGGGGGGGGCCACAGATACGCAGTATTTT. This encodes CASRSGGATDTQYF.

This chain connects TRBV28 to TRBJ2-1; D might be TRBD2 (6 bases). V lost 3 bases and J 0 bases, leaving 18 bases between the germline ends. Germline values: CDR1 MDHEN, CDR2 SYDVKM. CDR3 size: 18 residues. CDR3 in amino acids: CASSFPSLALSSYNEQFF. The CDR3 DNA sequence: TGTGCCAGCAGTTTCCCATCACTAGCCCTCTCCTCCTACAATGAGCAGTTCTTC.

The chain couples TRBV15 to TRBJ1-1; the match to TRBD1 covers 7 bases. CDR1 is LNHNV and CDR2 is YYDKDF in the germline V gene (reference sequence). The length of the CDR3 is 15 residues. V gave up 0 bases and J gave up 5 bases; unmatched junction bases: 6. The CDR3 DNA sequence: TGTGCCACCAGCAGAGATGAGGGGGCGTGGACTGAAGCTTTCTTT. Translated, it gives CATSRDEGAWTEAFF.

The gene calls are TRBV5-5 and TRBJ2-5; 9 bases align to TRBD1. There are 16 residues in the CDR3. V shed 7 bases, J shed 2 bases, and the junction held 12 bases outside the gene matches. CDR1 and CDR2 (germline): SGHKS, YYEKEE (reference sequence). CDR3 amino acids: CASSLGTGPFQETQYF. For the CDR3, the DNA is TGTGCCAGCTCCTTGGGGACAGGGCCGTTTCAAGAGACCCAGTACTTC. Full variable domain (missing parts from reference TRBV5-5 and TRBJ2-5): DAGVTQSPTHLIKTRGQQVTLRCSPISGHKSVSWYQQVLGQGPQFIFQYYEKEERGRGNFPDRFSARQFPNYSSELNVNALLLGDSALYLCASSLGTGPFQETQYFGPGTRLLVL.

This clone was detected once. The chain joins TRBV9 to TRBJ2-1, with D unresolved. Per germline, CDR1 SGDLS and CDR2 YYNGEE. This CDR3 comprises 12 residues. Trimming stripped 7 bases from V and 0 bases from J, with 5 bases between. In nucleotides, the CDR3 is TGTGCCAGCGGGGACTCCTACAATGAGCAGTTCTTC. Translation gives CASGDSYNEQFF.

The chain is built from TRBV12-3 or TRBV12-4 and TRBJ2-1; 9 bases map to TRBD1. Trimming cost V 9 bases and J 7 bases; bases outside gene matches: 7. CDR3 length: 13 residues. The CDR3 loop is CASNRGRMNEQFF. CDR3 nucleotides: TGTGCCAGTAACAGGGGGCGTATGAATGAGCAGTTCTTC.

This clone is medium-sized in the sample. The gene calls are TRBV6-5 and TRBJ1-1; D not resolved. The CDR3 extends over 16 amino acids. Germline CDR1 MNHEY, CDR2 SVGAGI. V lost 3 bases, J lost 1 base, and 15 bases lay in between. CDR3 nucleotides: TGTGCCAGCAGTTATAGTAGGAATTTAGCGAACACTGAAGCTTTCTTT. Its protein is CASSYSRNLANTEAFF.

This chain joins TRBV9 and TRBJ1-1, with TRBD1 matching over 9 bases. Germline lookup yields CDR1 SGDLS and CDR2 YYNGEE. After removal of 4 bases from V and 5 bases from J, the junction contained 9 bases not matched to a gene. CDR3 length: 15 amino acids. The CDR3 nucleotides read TGTGCCAGCAGCAACCCGACAGGGGGATGGACTGAAGCTTTCTTT. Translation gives CASSNPTGGWTEAFF.